These 17 T cell receptor beta chains originate from one sample sequenced in a study of molecular identifiers for immune sequencing clone quantification. TCRdb used MiXCR to reprocess the PCR reads, holding one entry per CDR3 protein. The sample carries 460,000 or so distinct CDR3 sequences, about 25% recorded once. Sample: naive CD8+ T cells from blood, with Jurkat cell RNA spiked in. Subset reported: FACS-sorted CD8+CD4-CCR7+CD45RA+ naive T cells. Receptor source: a human donor in good health. Some libraries in this study had Jurkat cell RNA spiked in.

The sample holds a few counts of this clonotype. The CDR3 is CSARAASGASTDTQYF. The CDR3 DNA follows: TGCAGTGCTAGAGCGGCTAGCGGGGCTAGCACAGATACGCAGTATTTT. The V gene is TRBV20-1, the J gene TRBJ2-3; 9 positions match TRBD2. Trimming removed 1 base from V and 0 bases from J; junction bases left unmatched: 5. The CDR3 length is 16 residues. The germline CDR1 and CDR2 sequences are DFQATT and SNEGSKA (reference sequence).

This chain links TRBV6-2 or TRBV6-3 with TRBJ2-5; TRBD2 matches 15 bases. Germline V gene lookup returns CDR1 MNHEY and CDR2 SVGEGT. The CDR3 sequence is 18 residues long. V lost 6 bases and J lost 0; bases outside the gene matches: 8. In DNA, the CDR3 is TGTGCCAGCAGAAGGGGACTAGCGGGGGGCGCGTACCAAGAGACCCAGTACTTC. Protein: CASRRGLAGGAYQETQYF.

This clonotype was seen more than once but under ten times. The V gene is TRBV6-2 or TRBV6-3, the J gene TRBJ2-3, with D unresolved. CDR3 length equals 17 residues. Trimming cost V 8 bases and J 3 bases, with 24 bases left between them. Germline V gene sequence: CDR1 MNHEY, CDR2 SVGEGT. The DNA for the CDR3 is TGTGCCAGCCAAGCTCGGACCGCCGGAAAAGGGACAGATACGCAGTATTTT. It yields the protein CASQARTAGKGTDTQYF.

V gene TRBV18 combines with J gene TRBJ2-7; possibly TRBD1 for D (6 bases). This CDR3 region has 15 residues. V was trimmed by 0 bases and J by 3 bases, leaving 12 bases between them. From germline, CDR1 is KGHSH and CDR2 LQKENI. This CDR3 reads CASSPPNAGVYEQYF. The CDR3 DNA reads TGTGCCAGCTCACCACCGAACGCAGGGGTCTACGAGCAGTACTTC.

As regards this clonotype: An end of the junction does not agree with germline; a read error may underlie this. V gene TRBV27 combines with J gene TRBJ2-3; D unclear. Germline CDR1 MNHEY, CDR2 SMNVEV (reference sequence). The CDR3 extends over 14 amino acids. CDR3: CASNLLGGTDTQYF. In nucleotides, the CDR3 is TGTGCCAGCAATTTATTAGGCGGCACAGATACGCAGTATTTT.

This clonotype was seen a few times. The chain carries TRBV19 and TRBJ1-2; 11 nucleotides match TRBD1. The CDR3 covers 12 residues. The germline gives CDR1 LNHDA, CDR2 SQIVND (reference sequence). V lost 5 bases and J lost 12; bases outside the gene matches: 5. The CDR3 here is CASSLGQGVNTF. Written as DNA, the CDR3 is TGTGCCAGTAGTCTGGGACAGGGGGTCAACACCTTC. Filled out from reference TRBV19 and TRBJ1-2, the complete variable domain reads DGGITQSPKYLFRKEGQNVTLSCEQNLNHDAMYWYRQDPGQGLRLIYYSQIVNDFQKGDIAEGYSVSREKKESFPLTVTSAQKNPTAFYLCASSLGQGVNTFGSGTRLTVV.

There are a few counts of this clonotype. The chain couples TRBV5-5 to TRBJ2-7; a possible D gene is TRBD2 (6 bases). The V and J ends lost 5 bases and 0 bases respectively, with 18 bases between them. Germline values: CDR1 SGHKS, CDR2 YYEKEE (reference sequence). The CDR3 totals 16 residues. CDR3 region: CASRPRRDYPSYEQYF. CDR3 DNA: TGTGCCAGCAGACCACGGAGGGATTATCCCTCCTACGAGCAGTACTTC. The full variable domain, its missing parts supplied by reference TRBV5-5 and TRBJ2-7, is DAGVTQSPTHLIKTRGQQVTLRCSPISGHKSVSWYQQVLGQGPQFIFQYYEKEERGRGNFPDRFSARQFPNYSSELNVNALLLGDSALYLCASRPRRDYPSYEQYFGPGTRLTVT.

The CDR3: CSARVAPSTNEKLFF. CDR3 nucleotide sequence: TGCAGTGCTAGAGTGGCACCCTCAACTAATGAAAAACTGTTTTTT. The chain couples TRBV20-1 to TRBJ1-4; D is uncertain. V was cut by 1 base and J by 0 bases, with 9 bases left in between. This CDR3 region has 15 residues. CDR1 is DFQATT, CDR2 SNEGSKA, per germline (reference sequence).

At least ten counts were recorded for this clonotype. The chain links TRBV28 to TRBJ2-5; TRBD1 matches at 7 bases. V was pared by 3 bases and J by 0 bases, with 7 bases of the junction left unmatched. The CDR3 is 16 residues long. In germline, CDR1 is MDHEN, CDR2 SYDVKM. CDR3 bases: TGTGCCAGCAGTTTCAGACCCGGGACAGACCAAGAGACCCAGTACTTC. This translates into CASSFRPGTDQETQYF.

This clonotype turned up a few times. The chain recombines TRBV7-6 with TRBJ1-1, with no clear D. The CDR3 is made up of 16 amino acids. CDR1 is SGHVS, CDR2 FNYEAQ, per germline. With 3 bases removed from V and 6 bases from J, the gap between germline ends came to 20 bases. CDR3 sequence reads: CASSLESLDPYSEAFF. The CDR3 coding sequence is TGTGCCAGCAGCTTGGAAAGCTTAGACCCTTACTCTGAAGCTTTCTTT.

This clonotype occurred once. V usage is TRBV7-9 and J usage is TRBJ2-5, with a weak D call TRBD2 (6 bases). Germline CDR1 reads SEHNR; CDR2 reads FQNEAQ (reference sequence). The CDR3 has 13 residues. The ends were cut back, 4 bases at V and 3 bases at J, with 9 bases in the middle. CDR3 bases: TGTGCCAGCAGCTCAAAGCGGGAAGAGACCCAGTACTTC. Residues: CASSSKREETQYF.

The chain uses TRBV13 and TRBJ2-6, with 7 bases that match TRBD2. The CDR3 length is 14 residues. The germline gives CDR1 PRHDT, CDR2 FYEKMQ (reference sequence). The ends lost 6 bases at V and 2 bases at J; junction bases unmatched: 1. The DNA for the CDR3 is TGTGCCAGCAGTCGGGGGGCTGGGGCCAACGTCCTGACTTTC. Protein sequence: CASSRGAGANVLTF.

This chain links TRBV7-9 with TRBJ2-7; 10 bases map to TRBD2. The CDR3 spans 15 residues. Germline values: CDR1 SEHNR, CDR2 FQNEAQ (reference sequence). Unmatched junction bases numbered 6, after V lost 1 base and J lost 6 bases. CDR3 protein: CASSLEASGSGEQYF. CDR3 in DNA: TGTGCCAGCAGCTTAGAGGCTAGCGGGAGTGGCGAGCAGTACTTC. The whole variable domain, filled in from reference TRBV7-9 and TRBJ2-7, reads DTGVSQNPRHKITKRGQNVTFRCDPISEHNRLYWYRQTLGQGPEFLTYFQNEAQLEKSRLLSDRFSAERPKGSFSTLEIQRTEQGDSAMYLCASSLEASGSGEQYFGPGTRLTVT.

This clonotype has just a few counts. The J gene is TRBJ2-1, the V gene TRBV12-5; tentative D call: TRBD2 (5 bases). The CDR3 length is 12 residues. V lost 1 base and J 12 bases, leaving 10 bases between the germline ends. Germline V CDR1 and CDR2: LGHNT, FRNRAP. Here the CDR3 reads CASGLGPRGQFF. The CDR3 DNA reads as TGTGCTAGTGGTTTGGGCCCCCGGGGGCAGTTCTTC.

This clonotype was observed a handful of times. The rearrangement uses TRBV7-9 and TRBJ1-6; 8 bases are shared with TRBD1. The CDR3 loop spans 15 amino acids. CDR1 SEHNR and CDR2 FQNEAQ come from the germline V gene (reference sequence). V gave up 5 bases and J gave up 9 bases; unmatched junction bases: 9. This chain's CDR3 is CASSSGQGLGSPLHF. Here the CDR3 DNA reads TGTGCCAGCAGCAGCGGACAGGGTCTAGGTTCACCCCTCCACTTT.

This clonotype came up a few times. The J gene is TRBJ1-2, the V gene TRBV4-3, with TRBD1 identical over 7 bases. CDR1 LGHNA and CDR2 YSLEER come from the germline V gene. V gave up 0 bases and J gave up 8 bases; unmatched junction bases: 12. The CDR3 is made up of 16 amino acids. CDR3 in DNA: TGCGCCAGCAGCCAAGACGGGGGACAGCTGGTAGGCGGCTACACCTTC. Translated: CASSQDGGQLVGGYTF.

The V gene is TRBV7-9, the J gene TRBJ1-6, with 11 bases lining up with TRBD1. In germline, CDR1 is SEHNR, CDR2 FQNEAQ (reference sequence). V shed 5 bases, J shed 8 bases, and the junction held 5 bases outside the gene matches. The CDR3 contains 15 residues. In nucleotides, the CDR3 is TGTGCCAGCAGCAATCCGGGACAGGGGGATTCACCCCTCCACTTT. This encodes CASSNPGQGDSPLHF. The complete variable domain, with remaining parts taken from reference TRBV7-9 and TRBJ1-6, reads DTGVSQNPRHKITKRGQNVTFRCDPISEHNRLYWYRQTLGQGPEFLTYFQNEAQLEKSRLLSDRFSAERPKGSFSTLEIQRTEQGDSAMYLCASSNPGQGDSPLHFGNGTRLTVT.